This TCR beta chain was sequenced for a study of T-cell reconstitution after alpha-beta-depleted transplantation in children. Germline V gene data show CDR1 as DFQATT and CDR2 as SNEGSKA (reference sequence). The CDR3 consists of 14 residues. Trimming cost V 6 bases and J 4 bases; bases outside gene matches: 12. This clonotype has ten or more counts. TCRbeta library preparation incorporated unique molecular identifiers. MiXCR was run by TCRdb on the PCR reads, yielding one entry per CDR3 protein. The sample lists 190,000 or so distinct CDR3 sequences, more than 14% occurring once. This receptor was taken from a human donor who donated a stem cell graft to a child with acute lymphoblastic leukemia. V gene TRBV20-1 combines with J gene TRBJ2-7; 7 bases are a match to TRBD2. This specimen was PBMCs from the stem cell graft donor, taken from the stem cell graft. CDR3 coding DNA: TGCAGTGCCTCCCCAGCTAGCGGTACTTACGAGCAGTACTTC. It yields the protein CSASPASGTYEQYF.